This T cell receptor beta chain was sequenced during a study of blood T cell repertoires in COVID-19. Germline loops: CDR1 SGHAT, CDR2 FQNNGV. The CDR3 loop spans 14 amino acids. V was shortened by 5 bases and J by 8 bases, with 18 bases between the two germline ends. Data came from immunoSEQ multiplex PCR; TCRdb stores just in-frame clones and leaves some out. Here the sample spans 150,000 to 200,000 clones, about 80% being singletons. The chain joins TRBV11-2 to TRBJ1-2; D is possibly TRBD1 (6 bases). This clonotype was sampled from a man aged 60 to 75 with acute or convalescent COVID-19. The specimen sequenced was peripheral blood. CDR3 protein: CASSPQGTSYGYTF. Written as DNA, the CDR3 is TGTGCCAGCAGCCCCCAGGGGACATCTTACGGCTACACCTTC.